These 10 T cell receptor beta chains share one sample of origin, sequenced in a study of blood T cell repertoires in COVID-19. Assay: immunoSEQ multiplex PCR; the TCRdb copy retains only in-frame clones and omits some. Of some 290,000 clones listed, 70% to 90% are singletons. Specimen: peripheral blood. The receptor set was obtained from a woman under 40 with COVID-19, enrolled during active disease.

V and J are TRBV7-9 and TRBJ2-7, with D possibly matching TRBD1 (6 bases). The germline V gene encodes CDR1 SEHNR and CDR2 FQNEAQ (reference sequence). The CDR3 length is 13 residues. Trimming removed 0 bases from V and 5 bases from J, with 8 bases in between. The CDR3, as DNA: TGTGCCAGCAGCTTAGCCAGGGGCCACGAGCAGTACTTC. The encoded protein is CASSLARGHEQYF.

This clone was counted a few times. In nucleotides, the CDR3 is TGTGCCAGCTCCCAATTTTCCGGGACAGACCGCTTATCGGAGACCCAGTACTTC. It translates to CASSQFSGTDRLSETQYF. V gene TRBV18 combines with J gene TRBJ2-5, with 7 bases identical to TRBD1. Germline CDR1 and CDR2: KGHSH and LQKENI. J lost 5 bases, V lost 6 bases, and 21 bases had no gene match. This CDR3 has 18 residues. The full variable domain, completed using reference TRBV18 and TRBJ2-5, is NAGVMQNPRHLVRRRGQEARLRCSPMKGHSHVYWYRQLPEEGLKFMVYLQKENIIDESGMPKERFSAEFPKEGPSILRIQQVVRGDSAAYFCASSQFSGTDRLSETQYFGPGTRLLVL.

V is TRBV3-1 (or the pseudogene TRBV3-2) and J is TRBJ1-4, with D maybe TRBD1 (5 bases). The CDR3 runs 16 residues. Trimming took off 3 bases at V and 0 bases at J, with 11 bases between the two ends. CDR1 LGHDT and CDR2 YNNKEL come from the germline V gene (reference sequence). The CDR3 bases are TGTGCCAGCAGCCACAACGGGGGGGCAACTAATGAAAAACTGTTTTTT. This sequence encodes CASSHNGGATNEKLFF.

The chain couples TRBV27 to TRBJ2-3, with 8 bases matching TRBD1. The CDR3 is 16 residues long. CDR1 and CDR2 from the germline V gene are MNHEY and SMNVEV (reference sequence). V shed 7 bases, J shed 4 bases, and the junction held 13 bases outside the gene matches. Here the CDR3 reads CASTPQGALRADTQYF. The CDR3 DNA reads as TGTGCCAGCACCCCTCAGGGGGCTCTTCGTGCAGATACGCAGTATTTT.

The chain has TRBV5-5 and TRBJ2-7; D is undetermined. This CDR3 has 14 amino acids. Deletions cut 3 bases from V and 0 bases from J, with 10 bases between. Germline lookup yields CDR1 SGHKS and CDR2 YYEKEE (reference sequence). The CDR3 is CASSWPRHSYEQYF. In DNA form, the CDR3 reads TGTGCCAGCAGCTGGCCCCGCCACTCCTACGAGCAGTACTTC.

This clone was seen once. The chain carries TRBV4-1 and TRBJ2-7; a weak D match, TRBD1 (5 bases). The V and J ends lost 0 bases and 2 bases respectively, with 17 bases between them. CDR1 MGHRA and CDR2 YSYEKL come from the germline V gene. CDR3 length equals 17 residues. DNA for the CDR3: TGCGCCAGCAGCCAAGACCAGATAGGACAAAGTCCCTACGAGCAGTACTTC. It translates to CASSQDQIGQSPYEQYF.

The J gene is TRBJ2-5, the V gene TRBV5-1, with D possibly matching TRBD2 (7 bases). The germline V and J ends were trimmed by 4 bases and 1 base, with 14 bases remaining between them. This CDR3 is built from 15 residues. CDR1 is SGHRS, CDR2 YFSETQ, per germline. The CDR3 reads CASSPVRGAQETQYF. The CDR3, as DNA: TGCGCCAGCAGCCCGGTCCGGGGGGCCCAAGAGACCCAGTACTTC.

The chain recombines TRBV7-9 with TRBJ2-5; 8 bases map to TRBD1. The V gene's germline CDR1 is SEHNR and CDR2 FQNEAQ (reference sequence). The trim removed 8 bases at V and 8 bases at J, leaving 10 bases unmatched. The CDR3 spans 13 residues. The CDR3 loop reads CASAPAGGQTQYF. The CDR3 bases are TGTGCCAGCGCACCAGCAGGGGGCCAAACCCAGTACTTC.

The V and J genes are TRBV5-6 and TRBJ1-6, with D possibly being TRBD1 (5 bases). The ends were cut back, 0 bases at V and 9 bases at J, with 10 bases in the middle. This CDR3 is built from 14 residues. Germline V lookup: CDR1 SGHDT, CDR2 YYEEEE. The CDR3 here is CASSLGRGGSPLHF. In DNA form, the CDR3 reads TGTGCCAGCAGCTTGGGGAGGGGAGGTTCACCCCTCCACTTT.

The chain combines TRBV6-5 with TRBJ1-4, with 9 bases lining up with TRBD1. CDR3 length: 14 residues. The germline V gene has CDR1 MNHEY and CDR2 SVGAGI. With V trimmed by 6 bases and J by 8 bases, 7 bases remained unmatched. DNA for the CDR3: TGTGCCAGCAGCTCCGGGACAGGGCACGAAAAACTGTTTTTT. Its protein is CASSSGTGHEKLFF.